These 30 T cell receptor beta chains came from one sample sequenced in a study of PD-1 blockade in classical Hodgkin lymphoma. Here immunoSEQ multiplex PCR was the method, and the copy in TCRdb shows in-frame clones only, minus some. Of about 33,000 clones listed, under 75% are singletons. As to time point: cycle 4 day 1 (C4D1), after six to seven weeks of nivolumab. The patients all showed relapse after autologous stem cell transplantation, while their brentuximab vedotin exposure varied. The sample consisted of peripheral blood mononuclear cells (PBMCs), taken before the fourth cycle of nivolumab. The source is a human donor with classical Hodgkin lymphoma.

This clone was counted a few times. The chain combines TRBV7-3 with TRBJ1-1; TRBD1 matches 8 bases. Trimming cost V 9 bases and J 0 bases; bases outside gene matches: 3. Per germline, CDR1 SGHTA and CDR2 FQGTGA. This CDR3 is 13 amino acids long. The CDR3 nucleotides are TGTGCCAGTGGACAGGGTATGAACACTGAAGCTTTCTTT. It encodes CASGQGMNTEAFF.

V and J are TRBV7-2 and TRBJ2-3, with 12 bases lining up with TRBD2. Per germline, CDR1 SGHTA and CDR2 FQGNSA. The CDR3 totals 18 residues. Trimming at V came to 1 base and at J to 3 bases, leaving 8 bases not matched to a gene. Here the CDR3 DNA reads TGTGCCAGCAGCTTAGGCCTAGCGGGAGGGCGAGAGACAGATACGCAGTATTTT. Translated: CASSLGLAGGRETDTQYF.

By sample share, this clone is medium-sized (0.01 to 0.1%). The rearrangement uses TRBV30 and TRBJ1-1; maybe TRBD1 (5 bases). CDR1 GTSNPN and CDR2 SVGIG come from the germline V gene (reference sequence). This CDR3 region has 15 residues. V lost 5 bases and J 0 bases, leaving 16 bases between the germline ends. CDR3 coding DNA: TGTGCCTGGGTAACTAGACAGAACTTGAACACTGAAGCTTTCTTT. Encoded protein: CAWVTRQNLNTEAFF.

This chain joins TRBV6-1 and TRBJ2-7, with a tentative D call TRBD1 (5 bases). V lost 5 bases, J lost 4 bases, and 12 bases lay in between. The CDR3 is 13 residues long. Germline-derived CDR1 and CDR2 are MNHNS and SASEGT. The CDR3 is CASSIFPGYEQYF. CDR3 DNA: TGTGCCAGCAGTATTTTCCCAGGGTACGAGCAGTACTTC.

This sequence joins TRBV6-1 and TRBJ2-7; possibly TRBD2 for D (6 bases). This CDR3 contains 15 residues. Germline CDR1 MNHNS, CDR2 SASEGT. Trimming left V 5 bases short and J 3 bases short, with 17 bases between. CDR3: CASSTLRDSIYEQYF. The CDR3 DNA sequence: TGTGCCAGCAGTACCCTCCGGGACTCGATCTACGAGCAGTACTTC.

The sample holds a few counts of this clone. The CDR3, as DNA: TGTGCCAGCAGCTTAGCGGGAGCAGATACGCAGTATTTT. This translates into CASSLAGADTQYF. V usage is TRBV7-9 and J usage is TRBJ2-3, with D possibly being TRBD2 (5 bases). V dropped 0 bases and J dropped 4 bases, with 5 bases sitting between them. The CDR3 has 13 amino acids. In germline, CDR1 is SEHNR, CDR2 FQNEAQ (reference sequence).

V gene TRBV7-2 combines with J gene TRBJ2-1; D gene ambiguous. Trimming shortened V by 1 base and J by 8 bases, and 9 bases separated the two germline ends. The germline V gene has CDR1 SGHTA and CDR2 FQGNSA. This CDR3 contains 13 residues. CDR3 DNA sequence: TGTGCCAGCAGCTTAGTGGAGCCATATGAGCAGTTCTTC. As protein: CASSLVEPYEQFF.

The chain couples TRBV27 to TRBJ1-1, with no clear D. The CDR3 totals 14 residues. Germline-derived CDR1 and CDR2 are MNHEY and SMNVEV (reference sequence). Deletions cut 5 bases from V and 1 base from J, with 11 bases between. Written as DNA, the CDR3 is TGTGCCAGCAGTCTCCGACGGTGGAACACTGAAGCTTTCTTT. As protein: CASSLRRWNTEAFF.

As DNA, the CDR3 is TGTGCCATCAGTGAGATCGATGGAGCCAACGTCCTGACTTTC. It codes for CAISEIDGANVLTF. The V call is TRBV10-3, the J call TRBJ2-6; D remains ambiguous. Germline CDR1 is ENHRY and CDR2 is SYGVKD. V dropped 2 bases and J dropped 7 bases, with 9 bases sitting between them. CDR3 length equals 14 residues.

This sequence joins TRBV4-3 and TRBJ1-2; no definite D call. Trimming removed 3 bases at V and 8 bases at J, with 13 bases between. Germline V gene lookup returns CDR1 LGHNA and CDR2 YSLEER. This CDR3 spans 13 amino acids. In DNA, the CDR3 is TGCGCCAGCAGCCATAACCCGACGGAAGGCTACACCTTC. Amino acid sequence: CASSHNPTEGYTF.

Worth noting for this clone: This CDR3 is also generated by other DNA sequences in the sample. CDR3 sequence (DNA): TGTGCCAGCAGCCCCCTCGGGGCCTACGAGCAGTACTTC. Translated, it gives CASSPLGAYEQYF. The chain is built from TRBV28 and TRBJ2-7, with D tentatively TRBD2 (5 bases). CDR1 and CDR2 (germline): MDHEN, SYDVKM. Trimming shortened V by 6 bases and J by 2 bases, and 11 bases separated the two germline ends. The CDR3 consists of 13 residues.

Only one count was recorded for this clone. The V gene is TRBV28, the J gene TRBJ2-7, with 9 bases aligning to TRBD1. Germline V gene data show CDR1 as MDHEN and CDR2 as SYDVKM. The length of the CDR3 is 15 residues. V dropped 6 bases and J dropped 7; count of bases not matched to a gene: 13. The CDR3 DNA reads as TGTGCCAGCAGCCCACTGACAGGGGGGTCTACGGAGCAGTACTTC. Protein product: CASSPLTGGSTEQYF.

As to this clone: A much larger clone differs from this one at a single base, so this may be a read error. This same CDR3 is encoded by further DNA sequences in the sample. This chain connects TRBV7-9 to TRBJ1-3; TRBD1 matches 8 bases. Germline V gene sequence: CDR1 SEHNR, CDR2 FQNEAQ (reference sequence). The CDR3 is 17 amino acids. In DNA form, the CDR3 reads TGTGCTAGCAGGGGACCCGAGACAGGGGACTCTGGAAACACCATATATTTT. This encodes CASRGPETGDSGNTIYF.

The chain joins TRBV19 to TRBJ2-7; TRBD2 matches at 7 bases. J was trimmed by 1 base and V by 3 bases; bases with no gene match: 18. Germline CDR1 is LNHDA and CDR2 is SQIVND (reference sequence). The CDR3 is 19 residues long. The CDR3 sequence is CASSIHLGTLSGKSYEQYF. The CDR3 DNA reads TGTGCCAGTAGTATCCACCTCGGGACCCTAAGCGGGAAGTCCTACGAGCAGTACTTC.

The V and J genes are TRBV10-3 and TRBJ1-2, with TRBD1 identical over 7 bases. After removal of 0 bases from V and 6 bases from J, the junction contained 4 bases not matched to a gene. The germline gives CDR1 ENHRY, CDR2 SYGVKD. The CDR3 covers 14 residues. CDR3 DNA: TGTGCCATCAGTGAGTCTATAGGGGGCGATGGCTACACCTTC. The encoded protein is CAISESIGGDGYTF.

This clone has just one count. This chain links TRBV6-5 with TRBJ1-2; D is undetermined. The V end lost 2 bases, the J end lost 2 bases, and 9 bases lay between the germline ends. This CDR3 region has 14 residues. CDR1 is MNHEY and CDR2 is SVGAGI in the germline V gene. Here the CDR3 DNA reads TGTGCCAGCAGTTACGGGCGTTGGAACTATGGCTACACCTTC. It codes for CASSYGRWNYGYTF.

V is TRBV7-8 and J is TRBJ1-2; 10 bases align to TRBD1. CDR1 is SGHVS and CDR2 is FQNEAQ in the germline V gene. The V gene end was trimmed by 5 bases and the J gene end by 8 bases; junction bases not matched to a gene: 5. This CDR3 contains 13 residues. For the CDR3, the DNA is TGTGCCAGCAGCACGGGGACAGGGGAGGGCTACACCTTC. It codes for CASSTGTGEGYTF.

V is TRBV18 and J is TRBJ2-5; possibly TRBD1 for D (5 bases). The CDR3 has 16 amino acids. Germline V gives CDR1 KGHSH, CDR2 LQKENI. V dropped 8 bases and J dropped 1 base, with 20 bases sitting between them. CDR3 bases: TGTGCCAGCAAAGACCTCAGAAACAGGCGCCAAGAGACCCAGTACTTC. The encoded protein is CASKDLRNRRQETQYF.

The gene calls are TRBV7-9 and TRBJ2-3; TRBD1 aligns across 9 bases. The CDR3 totals 14 residues. The V gene end was trimmed by 10 bases and the J gene end by 6 bases; junction bases not matched to a gene: 11. Looked up from germline, CDR1 is SEHNR and CDR2 is FQNEAQ (reference sequence). The CDR3 nucleotides are TGTGCCATATTGATAACAGGGGGCTTGGATACGCAGTATTTT. Translation: CAILITGGLDTQYF.

The CDR3 reads CASSSLGSEAFF. CDR3 DNA sequence: TGTGCCAGCAGTTCTTTAGGCTCTGAAGCTTTCTTT. The gene calls are TRBV6-1 and TRBJ1-1; D not resolved. Germline values: CDR1 MNHNS, CDR2 SASEGT. The CDR3 contains 12 residues. V lost 5 bases and J 6 bases, leaving 10 bases between the germline ends.

The rearrangement links TRBV30 to TRBJ2-1; the D gene is possibly TRBD2 (6 bases). The CDR3 has 13 amino acids. V lost 4 bases and J lost 7, with 14 bases in between. The V gene's germline CDR1 is GTSNPN and CDR2 SVGIG (reference sequence). The CDR3 nucleotides are TGTGCCTGGAACCCGGGAGTGGGGAATGAGCAGTTCTTC. Translation: CAWNPGVGNEQFF. The complete variable domain, with remaining parts taken from reference TRBV30 and TRBJ2-1, reads SQTIHQWPATLVQPVGSPLSLECTVEGTSNPNLYWYRQAAGRGLQLLFYSVGIGQISSEVPQNLSASRPQDRQFILSSKKLLLSDSGFYLCAWNPGVGNEQFFGPGTRLTVL.

The genes are TRBV6-4 and TRBJ1-1; D remains ambiguous. The CDR3 contains 14 residues. The germline V gene has CDR1 MRHNA and CDR2 SNTAGT. V was shortened by 0 bases and J by 5 bases, with 10 bases between the two germline ends. This chain's CDR3 is CASSDSSLGTEAFF. CDR3 nucleotide sequence: TGTGCCAGCAGTGACTCGAGTCTGGGGACTGAAGCTTTCTTT.

This chain connects TRBV5-1 to TRBJ2-7; tentatively, D is TRBD2 (6 bases). This CDR3 is built from 18 residues. The V and J ends lost 0 bases and 3 bases respectively, with 22 bases between them. CDR1 and CDR2 (germline): SGHRS, YFSETQ. As DNA, the CDR3 is TGCGCCAGCAGCTTGGAGGCAGGGACGGGACTGAGCCTCTACGAGCAGTACTTC. It yields the protein CASSLEAGTGLSLYEQYF. Complete variable domain (other parts from reference TRBV5-1 and TRBJ2-7): KAGVTQTPRYLIKTRGQQVTLSCSPISGHRSVSWYQQTPGQGLQFLFEYFSETQRNKGNFPGRFSGRQFSNSRSEMNVSTLELGDSALYLCASSLEAGTGLSLYEQYFGPGTRLTVT.

CDR3 sequence reads: CACQEPGRYGYTF. CDR3 in DNA: TGTGCCTGCCAAGAACCGGGACGTTATGGCTACACCTTC. This rearrangement joins TRBV30 to TRBJ1-2; D may be TRBD1 (5 bases). Germline CDR1 reads GTSNPN; CDR2 reads SVGIG (reference sequence). Trimming removed 6 bases from V and 5 bases from J, with 16 bases in between. The length of the CDR3 is 13 residues.

Comment on this clone: This sample also contains other DNA sequences that code for the same CDR3. The rearrangement uses TRBV27 and TRBJ1-1; D gene unclear. This CDR3 contains 13 residues. Trimming shortened V by 9 bases and J by 1 base, and 12 bases separated the two germline ends. Germline V lookup: CDR1 MNHEY, CDR2 SMNVEV (reference sequence). The CDR3 region has the DNA TGTGCCAGTAATTTTGGGCGGAACACTGAAGCTTTCTTT. This codes for CASNFGRNTEAFF.

The chain combines TRBV6-5 with TRBJ1-1, with a possible D match to TRBD1 (5 bases). The CDR3 contains 14 residues. The V and J ends lost 6 bases and 10 bases respectively, with 21 bases between them. The germline V gene has CDR1 MNHEY and CDR2 SVGAGI. CDR3 amino acids: CASSDPIRGQGAFF. The CDR3 DNA sequence: TGTGCCAGCAGCGACCCCATTAGGGGTCAAGGAGCTTTCTTT.

The chain employs TRBV6-6 and TRBJ1-2; TRBD1 is a possible D gene (5 bases). There are 14 residues in the CDR3. In germline, CDR1 is MNHNY, CDR2 SVGAGI (reference sequence). The ends were cut back, 0 bases at V and 6 bases at J, with 11 bases in the middle. Written as DNA, the CDR3 is TGTGCCAGCAGTTACTCGTCAGGGTCGAATGGCTACACCTTC. It codes for CASSYSSGSNGYTF.

This clone is a singleton in its sample. The chain recombines TRBV7-2 with TRBJ2-7; D may be TRBD2 (6 bases). The CDR3 runs to 14 residues. Germline CDR1 SGHTA, CDR2 FQGNSA. The ends were cut back, 5 bases at V and 1 base at J, with 12 bases in the middle. Here the CDR3 reads CASSRPRGSYEQYF. DNA of the CDR3: TGTGCCAGCAGCCGCCCCCGGGGGTCCTACGAGCAGTACTTC. Filled out from reference TRBV7-2 and TRBJ2-7, the complete variable domain reads GAGVSQSPSNKVTEKGKDVELRCDPISGHTALYWYRQSLGQGLEFLIYFQGNSAPDKSGLPSDRFSAERTGGSVSTLTIQRTQQEDSAVYLCASSRPRGSYEQYFGPGTRLTVT.

The CDR3 is CASSQEPGNTEAFF. In DNA form, the CDR3 reads TGCGCCAGCAGCCAAGAACCAGGGAACACTGAAGCTTTCTTT. The J gene is TRBJ1-1, the V gene TRBV4-3; D remains ambiguous. CDR1 LGHNA and CDR2 YSLEER come from the germline V gene. This CDR3 is 14 amino acids long. The germline V and J ends were trimmed by 0 bases and 1 base, with 6 bases remaining between them.

This clone was counted between two and nine times. The chain combines TRBV28 with TRBJ2-7; D tentatively reads TRBD1 or TRBD2 (5 bases each). CDR1 MDHEN and CDR2 SYDVKM come from the germline V gene. This CDR3 comprises 13 residues. Deletions cut 2 bases from V and 1 base from J, with 6 bases between. CDR3 DNA: TGTGCCAGCAGTTTAGGGGGTTCCTACGAGCAGTACTTC. Translating gives CASSLGGSYEQYF.